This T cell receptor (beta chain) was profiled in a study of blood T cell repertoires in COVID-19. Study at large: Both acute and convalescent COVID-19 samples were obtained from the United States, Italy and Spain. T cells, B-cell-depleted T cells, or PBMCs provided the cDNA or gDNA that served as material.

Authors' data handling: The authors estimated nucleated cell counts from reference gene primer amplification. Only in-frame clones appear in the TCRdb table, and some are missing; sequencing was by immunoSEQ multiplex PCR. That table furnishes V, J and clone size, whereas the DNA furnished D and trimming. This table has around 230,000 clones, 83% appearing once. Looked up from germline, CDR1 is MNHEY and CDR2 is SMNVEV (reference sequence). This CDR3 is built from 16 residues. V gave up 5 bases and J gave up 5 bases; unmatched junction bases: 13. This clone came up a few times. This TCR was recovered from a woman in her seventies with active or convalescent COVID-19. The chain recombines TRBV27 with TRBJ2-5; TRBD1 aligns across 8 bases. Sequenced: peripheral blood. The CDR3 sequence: CASSGSTGGGYETQYF. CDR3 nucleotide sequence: TGTGCCAGCAGTGGAAGTACAGGGGGTGGATACGAGACCCAGTACTTC.